These 11 T cell receptor beta chains were all obtained from the same sample, sequenced in a study of naive and memory T cell subsets. A UMI-containing oligonucleotide was joined by 3' ligation to the TCR cDNA template. Amplification of ligated cDNA took four PCR rounds with SP2 and nested alpha and beta constant primers. MiXCR, applied by TCRdb to the 5' RACE reads, yields one record per CDR3 protein. The sample holds more than 45,000 distinct CDR3 sequences, over 3.5% seen once. The source is a female donor in good health.

As concerns this clonotype: This sequence may be a read error, since a much larger clone differs from it by one base. In DNA, the CDR3 is TGCAGCCCTGATTGGAACACTGAAGCTTTCTTT. Translated, it gives CSPDWNTEAFF. The chain uses TRBV29-1 and TRBJ1-1, with D uncertain. The CDR3 sequence is 11 residues long. V gave up 8 bases and J gave up 1 base, with 8 bases separating them. Germline V gene data show CDR1 as SQVTM and CDR2 as ANQGSEA.

This clonotype showed up many times. J is TRBJ1-4 and V is TRBV20-1; a weak D match, TRBD1 (6 bases). The germline V gene has CDR1 DFQATT and CDR2 SNEGSKA (reference sequence). V was cut by 3 bases and J by 6 bases, with 11 bases left in between. The CDR3 runs to 13 residues. The CDR3 region has the DNA TGCAGTGCTAGTTCGGGGGGCTATGAAAAACTGTTTTTT. It specifies CSASSGGYEKLFF.

The J gene is TRBJ2-1, the V gene TRBV20-1; no definite D call. Germline CDR1 is DFQATT and CDR2 is SNEGSKA (reference sequence). Trimming removed 0 bases at V and 7 bases at J, with 7 bases between. The length of the CDR3 is 12 residues. The CDR3 nucleotides are TGCAGTGCTAGAGATTGCGGAAATGAGCAGTTCTTC. It yields the protein CSARDCGNEQFF.

Many counts were recorded for this clonotype. This rearrangement joins TRBV28 to TRBJ2-1, with a possible D match to TRBD2 (6 bases). Trimming shortened V by 2 bases and J by 8 bases, and 13 bases separated the two germline ends. This CDR3 has 14 residues. Per the germline V gene, CDR1 is MDHEN and CDR2 is SYDVKM. The CDR3 DNA is TGTGCCAGCAGTTTACCGGGAGTGGGCGATGAGCAGTTCTTC. Protein: CASSLPGVGDEQFF.

This clonotype was counted many times. The chain links TRBV5-1 to TRBJ2-2; 13 bases line up with TRBD2. The CDR3 covers 15 residues. V lost 2 bases, J lost 5 bases, and 0 bases stayed unmatched. In germline, CDR1 is SGHRS, CDR2 YFSETQ. As DNA, the CDR3 is TGCGCCAGCAGCTTACTAGCGGGAGGGACCGGGGAGCTGTTTTTT. It is translated as CASSLLAGGTGELFF. Together with reference TRBV5-1 and TRBJ2-2, the CDR3 gives the full variable domain: KAGVTQTPRYLIKTRGQQVTLSCSPISGHRSVSWYQQTPGQGLQFLFEYFSETQRNKGNFPGRFSGRQFSNSRSEMNVSTLELGDSALYLCASSLLAGGTGELFFGEGSRLTVL.

The sample holds many counts of this clonotype. The chain combines TRBV12-3 or TRBV12-4 with TRBJ1-5; no firm D call. V lost 6 bases and J 6 bases, leaving 12 bases between the germline ends. This CDR3 contains 13 residues. The CDR3 nucleotides are TGTGCCAGCAGCCTGGAAAACTTTCAGCCCCAGCATTTT. Amino acid sequence: CASSLENFQPQHF.

This clonotype showed up many times. The chain links TRBV20-1 to TRBJ2-2, with D uncertain. V lost 5 bases to trimming and J lost 2 bases, with 12 bases between them. The CDR3 extends over 14 amino acids. Germline CDR1 and CDR2: DFQATT and SNEGSKA (reference sequence). The chain's CDR3 is CSAPGPANTGELFF. Here the CDR3 DNA reads TGCAGTGCTCCGGGCCCCGCAAACACCGGGGAGCTGTTTTTT.

This clonotype was observed many times. V gene TRBV20-1 combines with J gene TRBJ2-1, with TRBD1 matching 7 bases. V lost 4 bases, J lost 15 bases, and 3 bases stayed unmatched. In germline, CDR1 is DFQATT, CDR2 SNEGSKA (reference sequence). The length of the CDR3 is 9 residues. The DNA of the CDR3 is TGCAGTGCTACGGGACAGTCGTTCTTC. Its protein is CSATGQSFF.

A word on this clonotype: A much larger clonotype is one base distant, so this may be a read error. V is TRBV14 and J is TRBJ2-4; a weak D match, TRBD2 (6 bases). CDR3 length: 19 residues. Germline V gene data show CDR1 as SGHDN and CDR2 as FVKESK. V was cut by 5 bases and J by 1 base, with 24 bases left in between. The CDR3 coding sequence is TGTGCCAGCAGCGGCGGGACCCCGTCCCTCTGGGACGCCAAAAACATTCAGTACTTC. Translated, it gives CASSGGTPSLWDAKNIQYF.

This clonotype was seen repeatedly, ten times or more. The chain couples TRBV5-1 to TRBJ2-3; 7 positions match TRBD2. The length of the CDR3 is 17 residues. The V gene's germline CDR1 is SGHRS and CDR2 YFSETQ. The V and J ends lost 6 bases and 0 bases, in that order; junction bases with no gene match: 13. The CDR3 loop reads CASTVLAESTSTDTQYF. The CDR3 nucleotides read TGCGCCAGCACCGTTCTAGCGGAGTCAACTAGCACAGATACGCAGTATTTT.

On this clonotype itself: This may arise from a read error, as a much more abundant clone is one base away. The CDR3 region has the DNA TGTGCCATCAGTGGGAGCGGGAGCTCCTACAATGAGCAGTACTTC. The encoded protein is CAISGSGSSYNEQYF. This chain links TRBV10-3 with TRBJ2-1, with 8 nucleotides matching TRBD2. Matching the DNA end better, TRBJ2-7 makes the J call doubtful. This CDR3 contains 15 residues. Germline V lookup: CDR1 ENHRY, CDR2 SYGVKD.